This paragraph covers one TCR beta chain sequence. Blood PBMC samples: pre-vaccination, two weeks post third vaccination, and at tumor progression. Data came from immunoSEQ multiplex PCR; TCRdb stores just in-frame clones and leaves some out. The sample records over 90,000 clones, about four fifths being singletons. Germline V gene lookup returns CDR1 SGHRS and CDR2 YFSETQ. V shed 4 bases and J 8 bases; nucleotides not matched to a gene: 8. The CDR3 length is 13 residues. This record comes from a study of glioma-infiltrating T cells after dendritic cell vaccination. The sequence came from a human donor with glioblastoma. The sequencing here drew on blood, taken before dendritic cell vaccination. This rearrangement joins TRBV5-1 to TRBJ1-2; 7 nucleotides match TRBD1. CDR3 DNA sequence: TGCGCCAGCAGCACAGACAGGGTACGGGGCTACACCTTC. This gives the protein CASSTDRVRGYTF.